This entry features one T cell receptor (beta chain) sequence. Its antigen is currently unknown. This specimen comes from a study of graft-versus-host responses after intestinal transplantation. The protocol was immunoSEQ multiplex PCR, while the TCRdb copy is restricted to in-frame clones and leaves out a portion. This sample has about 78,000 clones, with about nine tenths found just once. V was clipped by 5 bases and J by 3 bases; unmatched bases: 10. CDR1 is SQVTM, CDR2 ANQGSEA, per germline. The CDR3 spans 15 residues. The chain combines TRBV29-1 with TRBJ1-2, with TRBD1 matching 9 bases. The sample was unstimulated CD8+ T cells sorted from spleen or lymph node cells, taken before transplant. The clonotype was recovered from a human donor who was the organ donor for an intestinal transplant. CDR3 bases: TGCAGCGTTCTGACAGGGGGGTACGTCGACTATGGCTACACCTTC. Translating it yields CSVLTGGYVDYGYTF. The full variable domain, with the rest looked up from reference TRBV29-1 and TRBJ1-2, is SAVISQKPSRDICQRGTSLTIQCQVDSQVTMMFWYRQQPGQSLTLIATANQGSEATYESGFVIDKFPISRPNLTFSTLTVSNMSPEDSSIYLCSVLTGGYVDYGYTFGSGTRLTVV.